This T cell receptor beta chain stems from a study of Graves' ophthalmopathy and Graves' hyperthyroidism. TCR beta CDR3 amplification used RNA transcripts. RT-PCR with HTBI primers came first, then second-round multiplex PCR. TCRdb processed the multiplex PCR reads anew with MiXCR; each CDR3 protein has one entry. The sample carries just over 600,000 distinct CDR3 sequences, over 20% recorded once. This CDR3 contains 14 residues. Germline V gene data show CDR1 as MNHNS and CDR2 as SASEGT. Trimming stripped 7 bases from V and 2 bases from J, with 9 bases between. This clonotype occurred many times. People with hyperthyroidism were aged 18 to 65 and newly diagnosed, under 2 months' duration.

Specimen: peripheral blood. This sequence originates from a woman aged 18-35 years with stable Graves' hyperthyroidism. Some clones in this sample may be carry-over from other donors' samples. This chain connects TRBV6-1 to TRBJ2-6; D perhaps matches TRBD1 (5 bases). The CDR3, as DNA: TGTGCCAGCAACCAGGGTCCTGGGGCCAACGTCCTGACTTTC. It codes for CASNQGPGANVLTF.